These T cell receptor beta chains were read from a single sample in a study of cytomegalovirus exposure and HLA in healthy donors. Generated by immunoSEQ multiplex PCR, the TCRdb table keeps only in-frame clones and is missing some. This sample has about 160,000 clones, with 80% found just once. Sequences were obtained from PBMCs. These receptors all stem from a man younger than 35 in good health and CMV-seropositive. The CDR3 runs from the conserved cysteine through the conserved F or W. The order of the fields is clone size, J gene, V gene, D gene, CDR3 DNA, CDR3 protein. A D gene is named only where the DNA matches it firmly. Some rows mark clone size as missing; the rest say once, few, many or name a class of expanded clone.

.,TRBJ2-2,TRBV5-1,.,TGCGCCAGCAGCTTATTCGGGGCGAACACCGGGGAGCTGTTTTTT,CASSLFGANTGELFF
.,TRBJ2-5,TRBV5-4,TRBD2,TGTGCCAGCAGCTCGGGACTAGCTCTAGAGACCCAGTACTTC,CASSSGLALETQYF
.,TRBJ1-3,TRBV7-6,TRBD1,TGTGCCAGCAGCTTAGCGGGACAGGGGGTTGGAAACACCATATATTTT,CASSLAGQGVGNTIYF
.,TRBJ1-5,TRBV25-1,TRBD1,TGTGCCAGCAGACAGACAGGGCGCAATCAGCCCCAGCATTTT,CASRQTGRNQPQHF
once,TRBJ1-1,TRBV5-1,.,TGCGCCAGCAGCCCTGGGGGGTCCACTGAAGCTTTCTTT,CASSPGGSTEAFF
.,TRBJ2-5,TRBV11-2,TRBD1,TGTGCCAGCAGCCCCCACGAGGGGACAGCTTATCTGGTGCAGTACTTC,CASSPHEGTAYLVQYF
.,TRBJ1-1,TRBV2,.,TGTGCCAGCAGTGAATATTCACGGACTGAAGCTTTCTTT,CASSEYSRTEAFF
.,TRBJ2-7,TRBV9,.,TGTGCCAGCAGCGTAGAAGGGGCGAGTACCAACGAGCAGTACTTC,CASSVEGASTNEQYF
.,TRBJ2-2,TRBV7-6,TRBD2,TGTGCCAGCAGCTTGGGGACTAGCGGGAGAGCGAACACCGGGGAGCTGTTTTTT,CASSLGTSGRANTGELFF
.,TRBJ2-1,TRBV5-4,.,TGTGCCAGCAGCCAGACCGGGATTAGCAATGGTGAGCAGTTCTTC,CASSQTGISNGEQFF
.,TRBJ1-5,TRBV9,TRBD1,TGTGCCAGCAGCCCGACAGGGGGCGCGGGTCAGCCCCAGCATTTT,CASSPTGGAGQPQHF
.,TRBJ1-2,TRBV5-4,.,TGTGCCAGCAGCTCAAGGAGTGGGTATGGCTACACCTTC,CASSSRSGYGYTF
once,TRBJ2-3,TRBV4-2,TRBD2,TGTGCCAGCACGATAATGAGCGGGGGGGCCGGAGATACGCAGTATTTT,CASTIMSGGAGDTQYF
few,TRBJ2-2,TRBV19,.,TGTGCCAGTAGTATATCTTCAGGGTACGGCGGGGAGCTGTTTTTT,CASSISSGYGGELFF
.,TRBJ1-2,TRBV5-4,TRBD1,TGTGCCAGCAGCTTGGGGGGGACAGGGGGCGTCTATGGCTACACCTTC,CASSLGGTGGVYGYTF
.,TRBJ1-1,TRBV27,.,TGTGCCAGCACCCCCTTGGGGGGAACTGAAGCTTTCTTT,CASTPLGGTEAFF
.,TRBJ1-1,TRBV6-6,.,TGTGCCAGCAGCTCGACCGTCAGGGACACTGAAGCTTTCTTT,CASSSTVRDTEAFF
.,TRBJ1-2,TRBV6-5,.,TGTGCCAGCAGTTACCACGGCAGGGTCGGCTATGGCTACACCTTC,CASSYHGRVGYGYTF
.,TRBJ2-3,TRBV7-2,.,TGTGCCAGCAGCTTACCCAGGGAAGTGGGCACAGATACGCAGTATTTT,CASSLPREVGTDTQYF
.,TRBJ2-1,TRBV27,TRBD2,TGTGCCAGCAGTTTTCTAGCGGGGGGCTCATACGAGCAGTTCTTC,CASSFLAGGSYEQFF
.,TRBJ2-7,TRBV6-5,TRBD1,TGTGCCAGCAGTTACTCACCGGACAGGGGGCGAGAGCAGTACTTC,CASSYSPDRGREQYF
.,TRBJ2-2,TRBV13,TRBD2,TGTGCCAGCAGTTCTACTAGCGGGAGGGCCAACGGCGGGGAGCTGTTTTTT,CASSSTSGRANGGELFF
.,TRBJ1-1,TRBV2,.,TGTGCCAGCAGTGACTCCGGGGGGTGGAACACTGAAGCTTTCTTT,CASSDSGGWNTEAFF
.,TRBJ2-7,TRBV27,.,TGTGCCAGCAGTTTGACGGGTGACGGTTCCTACGAGCAGTACTTC,CASSLTGDGSYEQYF
.,TRBJ2-4,TRBV27,TRBD1,TGTGCCAGCAGTTACGGACAGGGGTTAAACAGTCAGTACTTC,CASSYGQGLNSQYF
.,TRBJ1-5,TRBV6-1,.,TGTGCCAGCAGCCCCAACAATCAGCCCCAGCATTTT,CASSPNNQPQHF
.,TRBJ2-2,TRBV4-2,TRBD1,TGTGCCAGCAGCCAAGACCAGGGGACAGGGACGACCGGGGAGCTGTTTTTT,CASSQDQGTGTTGELFF
few,TRBJ1-3,TRBV9,.,TGTGCCAGCAGCGTAGTCCCAGGGGCTGGAAACACCATATATTTT,CASSVVPGAGNTIYF
.,TRBJ2-2,TRBV18,TRBD1,TGTGCCAGCTCGGCCGGACAGGGGGATACCGGGGAGCTGTTTTTT,CASSAGQGDTGELFF
once,TRBJ1-6,TRBV27,.,TGTGCCAGTGGGTCGGGTCTTCCACCCCTCCACTTT,CASGSGLPPLHF
.,TRBJ1-2,TRBV13,.,TGTGCCAGCAGCTTGACAGCTAACTATGGCTACACCTTC,CASSLTANYGYTF
.,TRBJ2-5,TRBV6-1,TRBD2,TGTGCCAGCAGCGGACTAGCGGGAGTAGAGACCCAGTACTTC,CASSGLAGVETQYF
.,TRBJ2-7,TRBV9,TRBD1,TGTGCCAGCAGCCCTGGGACAGGGGCCTACGAGCAGTACTTC,CASSPGTGAYEQYF
.,TRBJ2-5,TRBV27,.,TGTGCCAGCAGTTTACGGAGGCGGCCCCAAGAGACCCAGTACTTC,CASSLRRRPQETQYF
.,TRBJ2-2,TRBV7-8,TRBD2,TGTGCCAGCAGCTTCGGACTAGCGGGTTCCCCTGAGGTGCCTCCCGGGGAGCTGTTTTTT,CASSFGLAGSPEVPPGELFF
.,TRBJ2-5,TRBV5-1,.,TGCGCCAGCAGCTTCCAGCGTGAGACCCAGTACTTC,CASSFQRETQYF
few,TRBJ2-7,TRBV19,TRBD1,TGTGCCAGTGGAAGCCGGGACAGCCCTTACGAGCAGTACTTC,CASGSRDSPYEQYF
.,TRBJ1-6,TRBV6-5,.,TGTGCCACCCAAGGGGGTAGCTCCTATAATTCACCCCTCCACTTT,CATQGGSSYNSPLHF
.,TRBJ1-2,TRBV7-2,.,TGTGCCGGCACCATGGGAGGGGGGCCTGGCTATGGCTACACCTTC,CAGTMGGGPGYGYTF
.,TRBJ1-1,TRBV6-4,.,TGTGCCAGCAGTGACAGGGGTATGAACACTGAAGCTTTCTTT,CASSDRGMNTEAFF
.,TRBJ1-6,TRBV5-1,TRBD1,TGCGCCAGCAGCAGGACAGGGGACCGCTCCTATAATTCACCCCTCCACTTT,CASSRTGDRSYNSPLHF